The 3 T cell receptor beta chains given below trace back to one sample, sequenced in a study of blood T cell repertoires in COVID-19. This table comes from immunoSEQ multiplex PCR, and its TCRdb copy is limited to in-frame clones, with some not included. The sample shows under 300,000 clones, approximately 86% of them seen only once. Specimen: peripheral blood. The receptor set was obtained from a man aged 60 to 75 who had recovered from COVID-19.

The V call is TRBV5-1, the J call TRBJ1-4, with D hard to call. Germline-derived CDR1 and CDR2 are SGHRS and YFSETQ. The V end lost 0 bases, the J end lost 6 bases, and 12 bases lay between the germline ends. CDR3 length: 15 residues. CDR3 amino acids: CASSLVASWHEKLFF. The CDR3 nucleotides are TGCGCCAGCAGCTTGGTAGCCAGTTGGCATGAAAAACTGTTTTTT.

Worth noting for this clone: Additional DNA sequences in this sample encode the identical CDR3. The genes are TRBV9 and TRBJ1-3, with D unresolved. The CDR3 is 14 amino acids. From germline, CDR1 is SGDLS and CDR2 YYNGEE. The V gene lost 0 bases and the J gene lost 0 bases, with 4 bases spanning the gap. The CDR3: CASSVVSSGNTIYF. The CDR3 region has the DNA TGTGCCAGCAGCGTAGTCAGCTCTGGAAACACCATATATTTT.

This clone has a single count. This chain connects TRBV2 to TRBJ1-5; TRBD1 is a possible D gene (6 bases). Trimming took 5 bases from V and 4 from J, leaving 9 bases between them. In germline, CDR1 is SNHLY, CDR2 FYNNEI. The CDR3 contains 13 residues. The CDR3 spells CASSIDRNQPQHF. CDR3 sequence (DNA): TGTGCCAGCAGTATCGACAGGAATCAGCCCCAGCATTTT. The complete variable domain, with remaining parts taken from reference TRBV2 and TRBJ1-5, reads EPEVTQTPSHQVTQMGQEVILRCVPISNHLYFYWYRQILGQKVEFLVSFYNNEISEKSEIFDDQFSVERPDGSNFTLKIRSTKLEDSAMYFCASSIDRNQPQHFGDGTRLSIL.